These T cell receptor beta chains were read from a single sample in a study of T cell responses to AZD1222 COVID-19 vaccine. The table came from immunoSEQ multiplex PCR; TCRdb's copy has only in-frame clones and leaves some out. The data show some 96,000 clones, more than 70% seen once. The material sequenced was peripheral blood, taken on day 0 of AZD1222 vaccination. These receptors all come from an adult in good health. Each CDR3 is given with its conserved first and last residue. The order of the fields is J gene, V gene, clone size, D gene, CDR3 protein, CDR3 DNA. A D gene is named only where the DNA matches it firmly. Size is stated for part of the rows, as once, few or many counts, or as a class when the clone is expanded.

j_call: TRBJ2-7
v_call: TRBV18
clone_size: .
d_call: .
cdr3_aa: CASSPPTKGNEQYF
cdr3_nt: TGTGCCAGCTCACCACCGACGAAGGGAAACGAGCAGTACTTC

j_call: TRBJ1-6
v_call: TRBV2
clone_size: .
d_call: .
cdr3_aa: CASSGGPSPLHF
cdr3_nt: TGTGCCAGCAGTGGGGGTCCCTCACCCCTCCACTTT

j_call: TRBJ1-1
v_call: TRBV5-5
clone_size: once
d_call: .
cdr3_aa: CATRRGTEAFF
cdr3_nt: TGTGCCACCCGTAGAGGGACTGAAGCTTTCTTT

j_call: TRBJ1-2
v_call: TRBV6-2/TRBV6-3
clone_size: .
d_call: TRBD1
cdr3_aa: CASSRTGRYGYTF
cdr3_nt: TGTGCCAGCAGCAGGACAGGGAGATATGGCTACACCTTC

j_call: TRBJ2-5
v_call: TRBV3-1/TRBV3-2
clone_size: .
d_call: .
cdr3_aa: CASSQDLPGDKGGETQYF
cdr3_nt: TGTGCCAGCAGCCAAGATCTCCCAGGGGACAAGGGAGGAGAGACCCAGTACTTC

j_call: TRBJ2-3
v_call: TRBV7-6
clone_size: .
d_call: .
cdr3_aa: CASSLDYTQYF
cdr3_nt: TGTGCCAGCAGCTTGGACTATACGCAGTATTTT

j_call: TRBJ2-4
v_call: TRBV30
clone_size: .
d_call: TRBD2
cdr3_aa: CAWSSGGKQYF
cdr3_nt: TGTGCCTGGAGCAGCGGGGGTAAACAGTACTTC

j_call: TRBJ1-1
v_call: TRBV13
clone_size: .
d_call: .
cdr3_aa: CASSLSRGDYTEAFF
cdr3_nt: TGTGCCAGCAGCTTATCCCGGGGGGATTACACTGAAGCTTTCTTT

j_call: TRBJ2-7
v_call: TRBV18
clone_size: .
d_call: TRBD1
cdr3_aa: CASSPEIDRVYEQYF
cdr3_nt: TGTGCCAGCTCACCCGAAATTGACAGGGTCTACGAGCAGTACTTC

j_call: TRBJ2-1
v_call: TRBV5-5
clone_size: .
d_call: TRBD2
cdr3_aa: CASSLELAGGLYNEQFF
cdr3_nt: TGTGCCAGCAGCTTGGAACTAGCGGGGGGGCTGTACAATGAGCAGTTCTTC

j_call: TRBJ1-2
v_call: TRBV11-2
clone_size: .
d_call: .
cdr3_aa: CASSLEAHSLYGYTF
cdr3_nt: TGTGCCAGCAGCTTAGAGGCCCACTCCCTCTATGGCTACACCTTC

j_call: TRBJ2-5
v_call: TRBV15
clone_size: .
d_call: TRBD2
cdr3_aa: CATSVGLAEETQYF
cdr3_nt: TGTGCCACCAGCGTCGGACTAGCGGAAGAGACCCAGTACTTC

j_call: TRBJ1-5
v_call: TRBV6-5
clone_size: .
d_call: .
cdr3_aa: CASSLTYSNQPQHF
cdr3_nt: TGTGCCAGCAGTCTAACATATAGCAATCAGCCCCAGCATTTT

j_call: TRBJ1-1
v_call: TRBV11-2
clone_size: .
d_call: .
cdr3_aa: CASNSAREHTEAFF
cdr3_nt: TGTGCCAGCAACAGTGCCCGAGAGCACACTGAAGCTTTCTTT

j_call: TRBJ1-1
v_call: TRBV7-2
clone_size: .
d_call: .
cdr3_aa: CASSLNLGPNTEAFF
cdr3_nt: TGTGCCAGCAGCTTAAATCTGGGGCCGAACACTGAAGCTTTCTTT

j_call: TRBJ1-2
v_call: TRBV5-6
clone_size: .
d_call: .
cdr3_aa: CASSPNGRYYGYTF
cdr3_nt: TGTGCCAGCAGCCCCAATGGACGGTACTATGGCTACACCTTC

j_call: TRBJ1-4
v_call: TRBV24-1
clone_size: .
d_call: .
cdr3_aa: CATSDGGPNEKLFF
cdr3_nt: TGTGCCACCAGTGATGGGGGCCCTAATGAAAAACTGTTTTTT

j_call: TRBJ2-7
v_call: TRBV7-9
clone_size: .
d_call: TRBD2
cdr3_aa: CASSLGIAGTGEQYF
cdr3_nt: TGTGCCAGCAGCTTAGGAATAGCGGGGACCGGGGAGCAGTACTTC

j_call: TRBJ1-6
v_call: TRBV25-1
clone_size: .
d_call: .
cdr3_aa: CASGPGGRGNSPLHF
cdr3_nt: TGTGCCAGCGGCCCGGGTGGGCGCGGTAATTCACCCCTCCACTTT

j_call: TRBJ1-3
v_call: TRBV15
clone_size: .
d_call: .
cdr3_aa: CATSRVRGGGNTIYF
cdr3_nt: TGTGCCACCAGCAGAGTCCGAGGGGGTGGAAACACCATATATTTT

j_call: TRBJ1-4
v_call: TRBV2
clone_size: .
d_call: .
cdr3_aa: CASKNSRNEKLFF
cdr3_nt: TGTGCCAGCAAAAACAGTCGGAATGAAAAACTGTTTTTT

j_call: TRBJ2-3
v_call: TRBV24-1
clone_size: .
d_call: .
cdr3_aa: CATSLQGGADTQYF
cdr3_nt: TGTGCCACCAGTTTGCAGGGAGGAGCAGATACGCAGTATTTT

j_call: TRBJ1-3
v_call: TRBV19
clone_size: .
d_call: .
cdr3_aa: CASHQVAAGNTIYF
cdr3_nt: TGTGCCAGTCACCAGGTGGCTGCAGGAAACACCATATATTTT

j_call: TRBJ1-4
v_call: TRBV28
clone_size: .
d_call: .
cdr3_aa: CASSFGGGNEKLFF
cdr3_nt: TGTGCCAGCAGTTTCGGGGGCGGTAATGAAAAACTGTTTTTT

j_call: TRBJ2-7
v_call: TRBV4-1
clone_size: once
d_call: .
cdr3_aa: CASSQRTDYEQYF
cdr3_nt: TGCGCCAGCAGCCAGAGGACAGACTACGAGCAGTACTTC

j_call: TRBJ1-1
v_call: TRBV6-5
clone_size: .
d_call: .
cdr3_aa: CASNGQNTEAFF
cdr3_nt: TGTGCCAGCAACGGACAGAACACTGAAGCTTTCTTT

j_call: TRBJ1-6
v_call: TRBV18
clone_size: .
d_call: .
cdr3_aa: CASSPIGTADSPLHF
cdr3_nt: TGTGCCAGCTCACCAATAGGGACCGCCGATTCACCCCTCCACTTT

j_call: TRBJ1-4
v_call: TRBV11-2
clone_size: .
d_call: TRBD1
cdr3_aa: CASSLRDRGPREKLFF
cdr3_nt: TGTGCCAGCAGCTTACGAGACAGGGGGCCTCGCGAAAAACTGTTTTTT

j_call: TRBJ2-7
v_call: TRBV3-1/TRBV3-2
clone_size: .
d_call: .
cdr3_aa: CASRSGGRDEQYF
cdr3_nt: TGTGCCAGCAGGTCGGGGGGCCGCGACGAGCAGTACTTC

j_call: TRBJ2-1
v_call: TRBV5-1
clone_size: .
d_call: .
cdr3_aa: CASSLYIGRYNEQFF
cdr3_nt: TGCGCCAGCAGCTTGTATATAGGCCGCTACAATGAGCAGTTCTTC

j_call: TRBJ1-2
v_call: TRBV9
clone_size: .
d_call: .
cdr3_aa: CASSVEPFNYGYTF
cdr3_nt: TGTGCCAGCAGCGTAGAGCCATTCAACTATGGCTACACCTTC

j_call: TRBJ1-2
v_call: TRBV5-1
clone_size: .
d_call: TRBD1
cdr3_aa: CASSSGTGQGPGGYTF
cdr3_nt: TGCGCCAGCAGTTCGGGCACGGGACAGGGTCCCGGTGGCTACACCTTC

j_call: TRBJ1-1
v_call: TRBV19
clone_size: .
d_call: TRBD1
cdr3_aa: CASSSDRGITEAFF
cdr3_nt: TGTGCCAGTAGTAGCGACAGGGGTATAACTGAAGCTTTCTTT

j_call: TRBJ1-1
v_call: TRBV5-4
clone_size: once
d_call: .
cdr3_aa: CASSSRTSPMNTEAFF
cdr3_nt: TGTGCCAGCAGCTCTCGGACTTCTCCGATGAACACTGAAGCTTTCTTT

j_call: TRBJ2-6
v_call: TRBV4-3
clone_size: .
d_call: .
cdr3_aa: CASSTRSPGANVLTF
cdr3_nt: TGCGCCAGCAGCACCCGGTCCCCTGGGGCCAACGTCCTGACTTTC

j_call: TRBJ1-1
v_call: TRBV5-5
clone_size: .
d_call: TRBD1
cdr3_aa: CASSRTTTGGTEAFF
cdr3_nt: TGTGCCAGCAGCCGAACAACTACAGGGGGCACTGAAGCTTTCTTT

j_call: TRBJ2-5
v_call: TRBV5-4
clone_size: .
d_call: TRBD2
cdr3_aa: CASTWSGGAETQYF
cdr3_nt: TGTGCCAGCACCTGGAGCGGGGGGGCCGAGACCCAGTACTTC

j_call: TRBJ2-1
v_call: TRBV6-5
clone_size: .
d_call: TRBD1
cdr3_aa: CASSSTGTGKNEQFF
cdr3_nt: TGTGCCAGCAGCAGTACCGGGACAGGGAAAAATGAGCAGTTCTTC

j_call: TRBJ2-1
v_call: TRBV6-5
clone_size: .
d_call: TRBD1
cdr3_aa: CATGQGPSSYNEQFF
cdr3_nt: TGTGCCACCGGACAGGGGCCAAGCTCCTACAATGAGCAGTTCTTC

j_call: TRBJ2-5
v_call: TRBV5-5
clone_size: .
d_call: TRBD2
cdr3_aa: CASSLTGTSVETQYF
cdr3_nt: TGTGCCAGCAGCTTGACTGGGACTAGCGTTGAGACCCAGTACTTC

j_call: TRBJ1-5
v_call: TRBV27
clone_size: once
d_call: .
cdr3_aa: CASSLYNGNQPQHF
cdr3_nt: TGTGCCAGCAGTTTATACAATGGTAATCAGCCCCAGCATTTT

j_call: TRBJ2-3
v_call: TRBV6-2/TRBV6-3
clone_size: .
d_call: TRBD2
cdr3_aa: CASSYSILAGNTDTQYF
cdr3_nt: TGTGCCAGCAGTTACTCGATATTAGCGGGGAACACAGATACGCAGTATTTT